Included here is one T cell receptor beta chain sequence, with context. Antigen unknown. The data derive from a study of EBV T-cell therapy then PD-1 blockade in nasopharyngeal carcinoma. The CDR3 contains 19 residues. Per germline, CDR1 LGHDT and CDR2 YNNKEL (reference sequence). V lost 0 bases to trimming and J lost 2 bases; unmatched junction nucleotides: 16. Treatment defined: AdE1-LMPpoly-expanded autologous EBV-specific T-cell therapy followed by anti-PD-1 nivolumab. Method: immunoSEQ multiplex PCR; TCRdb's copy keeps in-frame clones and lacks some. The sample has approximately 23,000 clones, under 90% seen once.

The sequencing used CD8+ T cells from blood, collected at day -245 from a patient whose treatment included autologous EBV-specific T cells and nivolumab. This clonotype was sampled from a middle-aged man with nasopharyngeal carcinoma. The chain carries TRBV3-1 (or the pseudogene TRBV3-2) and TRBJ2-7; TRBD1 aligns across 7 bases. The CDR3 DNA reads as TGTGCCAGCAGCCAAGATCTACCAGGGGGACCCCCACGCCCCTACGAGCAGTACTTC. It encodes CASSQDLPGGPPRPYEQYF.